This passage covers 4 T cell receptor beta chains from one sample sequenced in a study of blood T cell repertoires in COVID-19. Here immunoSEQ multiplex PCR was the method, and the copy in TCRdb shows in-frame clones only, minus some. Of approximately 140,000 clones detected, roughly four fifths appear once; the ten largest clones hold roughly 10%. Sequenced input: peripheral blood. These receptors were obtained from a woman of 80 years or more in a cohort sampled during active or convalescent COVID-19.

This chain joins TRBV9 and TRBJ2-5, with 8 bases aligning to TRBD1. Germline trimming cut 5 bases from V and 5 bases from J; bases unmatched to any gene: 8. The CDR3 has 14 residues. Looked up from germline, CDR1 is SGDLS and CDR2 is YYNGEE. The CDR3 bases are TGTGCCAGCAGTGAAGAAACAGGGGGGGAGACCCAGTACTTC. This gives the protein CASSEETGGETQYF.

The chain is built from TRBV4-2 and TRBJ2-5; D is ambiguous. CDR3 length: 14 amino acids. V was clipped by 2 bases and J by 2 bases, with 9 bases between them. Germline V gives CDR1 LGHNA, CDR2 YNFKEQ. CDR3 region: CASSQSTAQETQYF. Written as DNA, the CDR3 is TGTGCCAGCAGCCAAAGCACAGCACAAGAGACCCAGTACTTC.

V gene TRBV12-2 combines with J gene TRBJ1-1. TRBV12-2 counts as a pseudogene. This CDR3 contains 13 residues. CDR3 in amino acids: CASRYEMNTEAFF. The CDR3 coding sequence is TGTGCAAGTCGCTACGAGATGAACACTGAAGCTTTCTTT.

The DNA of the CDR3 is TGTGCCAGCATCCCGACAGGGGGCATGTGGGGCTACACCTTC. It encodes CASIPTGGMWGYTF. The chain links TRBV28 to TRBJ1-2; the match to TRBD1 covers 10 bases. After removal of 7 bases from V and 8 bases from J, the junction contained 10 bases not matched to a gene. CDR1 and CDR2 from the germline V gene are MDHEN and SYDVKM. This CDR3 has 14 amino acids.